One sample yielded the 24 T cell receptor beta chains listed below, sequenced in a study of Ad26.COV2.S vaccination and SARS-CoV-2 variants. Profiling relied on immunoSEQ multiplex PCR, and the TCRdb table lists in-frame clones only, not all of them. The sample shows under 550,000 clones, around 89% of them seen only once. The treatment was: roughly 19 received Ad26.COV2.S at low or high dose, single or two shots; about five received placebo; per-sample allocation not given. Specimen acquisition occurred on day 63 following the initial vaccine or placebo injection. The input for sequencing was peripheral blood, taken in a trial of Ad26.COV2.S vaccine versus placebo. Receptors were obtained from a person between 18 and 59 years old who received the Ad26.COV2.S COVID-19 vaccine or a placebo.

The chain carries TRBV28 and TRBJ1-2; a possible D gene is TRBD1 (5 bases). The CDR3 covers 17 residues. Trimming pared 5 bases from V and 0 bases from J, leaving 19 bases between. The germline CDR1 and CDR2 sequences are MDHEN and SYDVKM. CDR3 residues: CASSQMGWGEANYGYTF. The CDR3, as DNA: TGTGCCAGCAGTCAAATGGGCTGGGGGGAGGCTAACTATGGCTACACCTTC.

The gene calls are TRBV11-2 and TRBJ2-1; D may correspond to TRBD1 or TRBD2 (5 bases each). The CDR3 has 16 amino acids. Trimming stripped 4 bases from V and 5 bases from J, with 18 bases between. In germline, CDR1 is SGHAT, CDR2 FQNNGV. The CDR3 reads CASSYLTVGVDNEQFF. In nucleotides, the CDR3 is TGTGCCAGCAGCTACTTGACCGTGGGGGTCGACAATGAGCAGTTCTTC.

This clone was seen only a few times. The V and J genes are TRBV5-6 and TRBJ2-3; D is possibly TRBD1 (6 bases). The V gene lost 4 bases and the J gene lost 4 bases, with 22 bases spanning the gap. This CDR3 is 17 amino acids long. Germline V gene data show CDR1 as SGHDT and CDR2 as YYEEEE. CDR3 DNA: TGTGCCAGCAGCCCTCTCAAAACAGGGATCTGGGCAGATACGCAGTATTTT. Translating gives CASSPLKTGIWADTQYF. The complete variable domain, with remaining parts taken from reference TRBV5-6 and TRBJ2-3, reads DAGVTQSPTHLIKTRGQQVTLRCSPKSGHDTVSWYQQALGQGPQFIFQYYEEEERQRGNFPDRFSGHQFPNYSSELNVNALLLGDSALYLCASSPLKTGIWADTQYFGPGTRLTVL.

CDR3 bases: TGTGCCAGCAGTTTGTGGGACGGTTCTAACTATGGCTACACCTTC. This sequence encodes CASSLWDGSNYGYTF. The chain links TRBV28 to TRBJ1-2, with D maybe TRBD1 (5 bases). Trimming shortened V by 3 bases and J by 0 bases, and 11 bases separated the two germline ends. Germline CDR1 and CDR2: MDHEN and SYDVKM. The CDR3 contains 15 residues.

The rearrangement links TRBV23-1 to TRBJ2-7; 8 bases agree with TRBD1. TRBV23-1 belongs to the ORF category, with a function that is uncertain. The length of the CDR3 is 13 residues. After removal of 10 bases from V and 5 bases from J, the junction contained 10 bases not matched to a gene. The CDR3 region has the DNA TGCGCCACCCCCAGGACAGGGATCCACGAGCAGTACTTC. This gives the protein CATPRTGIHEQYF.

This clone was counted once. This chain uses TRBV11-3 with TRBJ2-2; D uncertain. V was clipped by 4 bases and J by 9 bases, with 12 bases between them. This CDR3 comprises 13 residues. CDR1 and CDR2 (germline): SGHNT, YENEEA. Here the CDR3 DNA reads TGTGCCAGCAGCTCCGGACCAAATCGGGAGCTGTTTTTT. Translated, it gives CASSSGPNRELFF. Using reference TRBV11-3 and TRBJ2-2 for the parts outside the CDR3, the full variable domain is EAGVVQSPRYKIIEKKQPVAFWCNPISGHNTLYWYLQNLGQGPELLIRYENEEAVDDSQLPKDRFSAERLKGVDSTLKIQPAELGDSAVYLCASSSGPNRELFFGEGSRLTVL.

V and J are TRBV6-4 and TRBJ2-1; D is unresolved. The V end lost 6 bases, the J end lost 0 bases, and 15 bases lay between the germline ends. The CDR3 length is 16 residues. Germline V lookup: CDR1 MRHNA, CDR2 SNTAGT. CDR3 bases: TGTGCCAGCAGCGACGACGTAACGGGCTCCTACAATGAGCAGTTCTTC. It codes for CASSDDVTGSYNEQFF.

The chain is built from TRBV4-3 and TRBJ1-2, with D uncertain. Germline assignment: CDR1 LGHNA and CDR2 YSLEER. Trimming removed 0 bases from V and 7 bases from J, with 15 bases in between. The CDR3 consists of 15 residues. The CDR3 here is CASSQEVLGIGGYTF. The CDR3 DNA reads TGCGCCAGCAGCCAAGAGGTTCTGGGAATCGGTGGCTACACCTTC.

The chain is built from TRBV11-2 and TRBJ2-5, with 7 bases matching TRBD1. Trimming took 0 bases from V and 5 from J; bases not matched to a gene: 9. From germline, CDR1 is SGHAT and CDR2 FQNNGV. The CDR3 has 16 residues. The CDR3 region is CASSLDLDPRGETQYF. DNA for the CDR3: TGTGCCAGCAGCTTAGATTTGGATCCCAGGGGGGAGACCCAGTACTTC.

The V call is TRBV5-6, the J call TRBJ1-2; 7 bases line up with TRBD1. Per the germline V gene, CDR1 is SGHDT and CDR2 is YYEEEE. This CDR3 spans 13 amino acids. The junction had 4 bases not matched to a gene; V was cut back by 5 bases and J by 3 bases. The CDR3 nucleotides are TGTGCCAGCAGTACAGGGGCCTACTATGGCTACACCTTC. Its translation is CASSTGAYYGYTF.

The rearrangement uses TRBV11-2 and TRBJ1-2; 10 positions match TRBD1. Trimming at V came to 5 bases and at J to 4 bases, leaving 10 bases not matched to a gene. The CDR3 has 16 amino acids. Germline V gene data show CDR1 as SGHAT and CDR2 as FQNNGV. CDR3 sequence reads: CASSANPDRGIYGYTF. The CDR3 region has the DNA TGTGCCAGCAGCGCTAACCCGGACAGGGGGATCTATGGCTACACCTTC.

J is TRBJ2-7 and V is TRBV20-1; no clear D gene. The germline CDR1 and CDR2 sequences are DFQATT and SNEGSKA (reference sequence). The CDR3 runs 11 residues. V lost 1 base and J 4 bases, leaving 5 bases between the germline ends. The DNA of the CDR3 is TGCAGTGCTAGAGCCCTTTACGAGCAGTACTTC. Amino acids: CSARALYEQYF.

V gene TRBV20-1 combines with J gene TRBJ1-2, with a tentative D call TRBD1 (5 bases). Per the germline V gene, CDR1 is DFQATT and CDR2 is SNEGSKA (reference sequence). CDR3 length equals 11 residues. Trimming cost V 6 bases and J 4 bases, with 9 bases left between them. This chain's CDR3 is CSARDRYGYTF. DNA of the CDR3: TGCAGTGCAAGGGACCGCTATGGCTACACCTTC.

The chain carries TRBV30 and TRBJ1-5; TRBD1 agrees at 7 bases. The CDR3 sequence is 15 residues long. Unmatched junction bases numbered 9, after V lost 2 bases and J lost 5 bases. The V gene's germline CDR1 is GTSNPN and CDR2 SVGIG (reference sequence). The CDR3 sequence is CAWSPRDSYYQPQHF. In DNA form, the CDR3 reads TGTGCCTGGAGTCCCCGGGACAGCTACTATCAGCCCCAGCATTTT.

Concerning this clone: Other nucleotide sequences from this sample produce the same CDR3. V and J are TRBV12-3 or TRBV12-4 and TRBJ1-1, with TRBD1 as a possible D gene (6 bases). The V and J ends lost 4 bases and 2 bases respectively, with 8 bases between them. The CDR3 extends over 13 amino acids. CDR3 region: CASSSGQNTEAFF. The CDR3 coding sequence is TGTGCCAGCAGTTCGGGACAAAACACTGAAGCTTTCTTT.

The chain couples TRBV6-2 or TRBV6-3 to TRBJ2-2, with 7 bases lining up with TRBD1. The trim removed 0 bases at V and 3 bases at J, leaving 7 bases unmatched. The CDR3 extends over 17 amino acids. The germline V gene has CDR1 MNHEY and CDR2 SVGEGT. The CDR3 loop reads CASSYSMVGQHTGELFF. In DNA form, the CDR3 reads TGTGCCAGCAGTTACTCGATGGTGGGACAGCACACCGGGGAGCTGTTTTTT.

This rearrangement joins TRBV5-4 to TRBJ2-1, with 9 bases lining up with TRBD2. Germline V gene data show CDR1 as SGHNT and CDR2 as YYREEE (reference sequence). Germline trimming cut 2 bases from V and 0 bases from J; bases unmatched to any gene: 6. This CDR3 region has 17 residues. The CDR3 DNA is TGTGCCAGCAGCTTCCTAGCGGGGACGAACTCCTACAATGAGCAGTTCTTC. Residues: CASSFLAGTNSYNEQFF.

The V gene is TRBV5-6, the J gene TRBJ1-6; D possibly corresponds to TRBD1 (6 bases). This CDR3 has 15 residues. Germline CDR1 and CDR2: SGHDT and YYEEEE. V dropped 0 bases and J dropped 8 bases, with 12 bases sitting between them. The CDR3 protein is CASSLGTDIYSPLHF. The CDR3 DNA reads as TGTGCCAGCAGCTTGGGGACAGACATCTATTCACCCCTCCACTTT.

V is TRBV24-1 and J is TRBJ2-3; weak D call: TRBD2 (5 bases). The CDR3 runs 16 residues. V was shortened by 3 bases and J by 1 base, with 13 bases between the two germline ends. Germline V gives CDR1 KGHDR, CDR2 SFDVKD. CDR3 loop: CATSDSWLRGTDTQYF. The CDR3 nucleotides are TGTGCCACCAGTGATAGCTGGTTGAGGGGCACAGATACGCAGTATTTT.

The CDR3 coding sequence is TGTGCCTGGAGTCACCTGGACTACCAGCATTTT. This translates into CAWSHLDYQHF. The V gene is TRBV30, the J gene TRBJ1-5; no firm D call. The CDR3 is made up of 11 amino acids. The germline V gene has CDR1 GTSNPN and CDR2 SVGIG (reference sequence). Trimming stripped 2 bases from V and 12 bases from J, with 11 bases between.

The gene calls are TRBV4-2 and TRBJ2-3, with no clear D. Germline V gene lookup returns CDR1 LGHNA and CDR2 YNFKEQ. Deletions cut 1 base from V and 0 bases from J, with 2 bases between. The CDR3 length is 13 residues. In nucleotides, the CDR3 is TGTGCCAGCAGCCAAGTGAGCACAGATACGCAGTATTTT. Its translation is CASSQVSTDTQYF.

The chain combines TRBV7-8 with TRBJ2-7; D is unclear. The V gene lost 4 bases and the J gene lost 1 base, with 14 bases spanning the gap. Germline values: CDR1 SGHVS, CDR2 FQNEAQ. This CDR3 is 15 amino acids long. This CDR3 is CASSSSQMGSYEQYF. The CDR3, as DNA: TGTGCCAGCAGCTCCTCTCAGATGGGGTCCTACGAGCAGTACTTC. The full variable domain, its missing parts supplied by reference TRBV7-8 and TRBJ2-7, is GAGVSQSPRYKVAKRGQDVALRCDPISGHVSLFWYQQALGQGPEFLTYFQNEAQLDKSGLPSDRFFAERPEGSVSTLKIQRTQQEDSAVYLCASSSSQMGSYEQYFGPGTRLTVT.

The V and J genes are TRBV6-2 or TRBV6-3 and TRBJ2-1; D possibly corresponds to TRBD2 (6 bases). V lost 2 bases, J lost 4 bases, and 6 bases lay in between. Germline V gene data show CDR1 as MNHEY and CDR2 as SVGEGT. The CDR3 is made up of 13 amino acids. The CDR3 coding sequence is TGTGCCAGCAGTTACGGAGGGTACAATGAGCAGTTCTTC. It codes for CASSYGGYNEQFF.

The gene calls are TRBV19 and TRBJ2-1; tentatively, D is TRBD2 (6 bases). V was cut by 3 bases and J by 3 bases, with 12 bases left in between. The CDR3 is made up of 15 amino acids. CDR1 is LNHDA and CDR2 is SQIVND in the germline V gene (reference sequence). The CDR3 DNA follows: TGTGCCAGTAGTATCGTGCGGGGTCACTACAATGAGCAGTTCTTC. Its translation is CASSIVRGHYNEQFF.